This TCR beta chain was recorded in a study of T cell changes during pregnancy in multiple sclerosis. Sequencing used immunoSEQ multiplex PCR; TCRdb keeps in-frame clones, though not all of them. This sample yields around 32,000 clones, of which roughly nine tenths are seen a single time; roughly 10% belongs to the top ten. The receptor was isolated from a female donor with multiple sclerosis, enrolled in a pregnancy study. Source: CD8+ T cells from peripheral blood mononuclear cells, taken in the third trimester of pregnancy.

CDR3: CASSFPGQGDSYEQYF. The CDR3 DNA follows: TGTGCCAGCAGTTTCCCGGGACAGGGGGATTCCTACGAGCAGTACTTC. V is TRBV28 and J is TRBJ2-7; 11 bases map to TRBD1. Germline assignment: CDR1 MDHEN and CDR2 SYDVKM. This CDR3 has 16 amino acids. J gave up 1 base and V 3 bases, and 5 bases lay outside the gene matches.